This T cell receptor (beta chain) comes out of a study of cytomegalovirus exposure and HLA in healthy donors. Study information: Sequencing of approximately 190 million T cells in an earlier analysis found 90 million to 120 million unique TCR beta sequences. Study-level points and caveats: Three chains linked to CMV were shown in vitro to be specific for CMV antigens. Some V segments could not be told apart, so they were left out, TRBV6-2 and TRBV6-3 among them.

For this clone: Its matching antigen is unknown.

V shed 8 bases and J shed 4 bases, with 27 bases lying between them. The CDR3 totals 18 residues. Germline V gene data show CDR1 as ENHRY and CDR2 as SYGVKD. The PCR was carried out with 60 Vbeta primers and 13 Jbeta primers. TCRdb keeps only in-frame clones here, not all; method: immunoSEQ multiplex PCR. This table has more than 85,000 clones, about 80% appearing once. The sample was PBMCs. The chain has TRBV10-3 and TRBJ1-3; tentatively, D is TRBD1 (5 bases). The receptor was isolated from a middle-aged man in good health and CMV-seronegative. CDR3 in DNA: TGTGCCATCTCTTCTACAGGACGCCCAGGCCTCAACGGAAACACCATATATTTT. The encoded protein is CAISSTGRPGLNGNTIYF.